This T cell receptor (beta chain) was sequenced during a study of cytomegalovirus exposure and HLA in healthy donors. General observations from the study: Several top significant clusters appeared, in a later analysis, to be linked to common viral pathogens.

Germline trimming cut 2 bases from V and 5 bases from J; bases unmatched to any gene: 23. The CDR3 spans 20 residues. Per the germline V gene, CDR1 is SGDLS and CDR2 is YYNGEE. Primers: 60 Vbeta forward and 13 Jbeta reverse. The table came from immunoSEQ multiplex PCR; TCRdb's copy has only in-frame clones and leaves some out. Altogether fewer than 150,000 clones are present, 60% to 80% being singletons, with the ten largest covering 1.5% to 2%. Concerning this clone itself: Its antigen is still unknown.

The receptor's source is a woman aged 25 to 39 in good health and CMV-seronegative. The V gene is TRBV9, the J gene TRBJ2-7; 9 bases are shared with TRBD1. The sample consisted of PBMCs. CDR3 sequence reads: CASSVSLSPEGQGGRNEQYF. The CDR3 nucleotides are TGTGCCAGCAGCGTCTCACTTAGCCCCGAGGGACAGGGAGGAAGGAACGAGCAGTACTTC.